The present TCR beta chain was sequenced within a study of Graves' ophthalmopathy and Graves' hyperthyroidism (dated by TCRdb to the late 2010s). Regarding the study in general: Peripheral blood was collected at initial diagnosis, prior to any treatment. The study used signatures of the TCR beta repertoire to tell Graves' ophthalmopathy apart from Graves' hyperthyroidism and to predict which patients would progress to ophthalmopathy. In total, 120 to 150 blood samples were TCR-sequenced: roughly 45 ophthalmopathy, some 75 hyperthyroidism and roughly 17 hyperthyroidism-to-ophthalmopathy patients. To explore V-J signatures that separate ophthalmopathy from hyperthyroidism, a discovery set of approximately 100 patients was enrolled, consisting of fewer than 45 with ophthalmopathy and roughly 59 with stable hyperthyroidism. An independent validation cohort comprised some 19 hyperthyroidism patients and over 15 patients who later progressed from hyperthyroidism to ophthalmopathy. In roughly 6 hyperthyroidism patients, T-cell repertoires of thyroid tissue and blood were compared. After sampling, hyperthyroidism patients received methimazole starting at 30 mg daily, and ophthalmopathy patients received high-dose intravenous methylprednisolone. The 75 to 100 discovery patients were randomly divided into training and test sets at a 7:3 ratio.

For repertoire sequencing, the TCR beta CDR3 regions were amplified from RNA transcripts. The first round of RT-PCR was done with HTBI primers and the Qiagen OneStep RT-PCR kit, and was followed by a second round of multiplex PCR, then size selection and purification. The libraries underwent paired-end sequencing with 100 bp reads on an Illumina HiSeq2000. In the paper's pipeline: Reads were processed with SOAPnuke, discarding reads with adapters, uncalled bases, mean Phred below 15, or no exact constant-primer or identifier match. COPE v1.2.5 was used to merge high-quality paired reads. Unique nucleotide sequences were defined as clonotypes and aligned to IMGT TRB V, D and J references using MiTCR v1.1. Analysis was restricted to V-J combinations with a frequency above 0.0001, which covered roughly 99% of repertoires. For each V-J combination, a TCR clonal expansion and chaos score was defined as F50 clonal expansion divided by the chaos observed in the TCRdist matrix. Welch's t-statistics and random forest were used to narrow the features down to 10 to 15 V-J combinations, which were then fed into a naive Bayes classifier. The Morisita-Horn index was used to measure how similar the thyroid and blood repertoires were. TCRdb trimmed the raw reads at Q25, called clones with MiXCR and kept productive beta chains. Each CDR3 protein gets just one entry, which takes the most common genes and DNA from the rows behind it. TCRdb, not the original authors, processed these V and J calls. The sample table shows approximately 210,000 distinct CDR3 sequences, and under 30% are seen once. Approximately 8.2% of the sample comes from the top ten.

This clonotype was counted many times. Its cognate antigen has yet to be identified. The input lacks base qualities; no much larger clone sits a single base away. What the study reported, not specific to this receptor: No statistical method was used to set the sample size in advance, and the investigators knew which group each participant was assigned to. Among expanded thyroid clonotypes with frequency above 0.001, most also showed up in blood, which suggests that blood repertoires may reflect the thyroid immune response. Ophthalmopathy was separated from stable hyperthyroidism by the 13-signature model with around 88% sensitivity and around 81% specificity in cross-validation and with 80%/75% in the test set. In validation, the model predicted ophthalmopathy progression with 55% to 71% sensitivity and less than 80% specificity; some twelve predicted patients were CT-confirmed with GO in a median of around 6 months.

Counted from cysteine to phenylalanine, this CDR3 has 14 amino acids. Of all the DNA, just the CDR3 is kept, 42 bases in frame from base 1. Trimming leaves V shorter by 6 bases and J shorter by 5 bases, with the junction holding 6 bases beyond the gene matches. Ophthalmopathy patients were characterized by moderately to severely active disease, a Clinical Activity Score of at least 3, a NOSPECS grade of at least 4, and a disease duration under 3 months. Anyone with other autoimmune diseases, uncontrolled infections, pregnancy or lactation was excluded from the study. Clinical symptoms, serum thyroxine, TRAb, thyroid ultrasound and orbital computed tomography were used for diagnosis. PBMCs were isolated from about 9 ml of fresh peripheral blood by Ficoll-Paque density gradient centrifugation. Total RNA was extracted using Trizol reagent, and RNA quality was checked on an Agilent 2100 Bioanalyzer.

Sequenced input: peripheral blood. This TCR came from a man aged 45-65 years with Graves' ophthalmopathy. Donor details come from another sample of the same person, matched by shared clones. This sequence uses TRBV12-3 or TRBV12-4 and TRBJ1-1; the central 10 bases match TRBD1. CDR3 sequence: CASSQDRGGTEAFF. The nucleotide sequence is given as TGTGCCAGCAGCCAGGACAGGGGGGGGACTGAAGCTTTCTTT.